The clone carrying this T cell receptor beta chain was seen at least ten times. The antigen is not known. The source of the sample is a study of T-cell reconstitution after alpha-beta-depleted transplantation in children. Study results and caveats: Several patients had high TCRbeta diversity at day 60; it came from surviving recipient T cells and thymic progenitors. As was reported, about two months after transplant, alpha-beta T cells came from several hundred expanded graft clones.

Unique molecular identifiers were used to barcode this TCRbeta library. TCRdb fed the PCR reads into MiXCR, producing one record per CDR3 protein. The table includes around 180,000 distinct CDR3 sequences, more than 9.5% detected once. The length of the CDR3 is 18 residues. V gave up 5 bases and J gave up 2 bases; unmatched junction bases: 16. From germline, CDR1 is MNHNS and CDR2 SASEGT. The specimen was PBMCs, collected before TCRalphabeta/CD19-depleted stem cell transplant. This receptor was identified in a boy aged 2 to 10 with acute myeloid leukemia, due to receive a stem cell transplant. The rearrangement joins TRBV6-1 to TRBJ2-3; 7 bases fit TRBD1. The CDR3: CASSQSYRGSSNTDTQYF. For the CDR3, the DNA is TGTGCCAGCAGTCAATCTTACAGGGGATCCTCGAACACAGATACGCAGTATTTT.